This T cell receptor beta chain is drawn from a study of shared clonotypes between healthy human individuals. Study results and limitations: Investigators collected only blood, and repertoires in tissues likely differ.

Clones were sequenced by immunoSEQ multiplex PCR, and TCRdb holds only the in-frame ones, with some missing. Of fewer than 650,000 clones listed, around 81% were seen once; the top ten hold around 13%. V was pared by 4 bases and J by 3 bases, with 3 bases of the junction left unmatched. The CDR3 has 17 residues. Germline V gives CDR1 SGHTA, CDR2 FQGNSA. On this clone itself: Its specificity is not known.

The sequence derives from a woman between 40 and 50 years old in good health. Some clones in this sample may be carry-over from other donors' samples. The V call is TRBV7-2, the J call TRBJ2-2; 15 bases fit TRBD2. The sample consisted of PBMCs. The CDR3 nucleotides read TGTGCCAGCAGCTGGACTAGCGGGAGGGCCGACACCGGGGAGCTGTTTTTT. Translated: CASSWTSGRADTGELFF.